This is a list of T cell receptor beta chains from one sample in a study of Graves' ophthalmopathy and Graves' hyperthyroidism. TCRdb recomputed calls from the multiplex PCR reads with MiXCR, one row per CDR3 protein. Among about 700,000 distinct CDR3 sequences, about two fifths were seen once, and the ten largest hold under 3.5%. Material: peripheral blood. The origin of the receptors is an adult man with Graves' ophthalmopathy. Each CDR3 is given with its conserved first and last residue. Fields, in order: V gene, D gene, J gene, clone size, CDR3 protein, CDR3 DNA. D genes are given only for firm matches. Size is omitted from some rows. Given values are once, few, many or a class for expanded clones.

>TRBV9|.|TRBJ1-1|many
CASAAEGGNTEAFF
TGTGCCAGCGCCGCCGAGGGGGGGAACACTGAAGCTTTCTTT
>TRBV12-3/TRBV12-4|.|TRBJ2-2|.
CASRQSINTGELFF
TGTGCCAGCAGGCAGAGCATAAACACCGGGGAGCTGTTTTTT
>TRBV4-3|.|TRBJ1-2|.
CASSQSIKQGNGYTF
TGCGCCAGCAGCCAGAGTATAAAACAGGGTAATGGCTACACCTTC
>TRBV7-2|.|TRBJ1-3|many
CASSSRGSSGNTIYF
TGTGCCAGCAGCTCCAGGGGCAGCTCTGGAAACACCATATATTTT
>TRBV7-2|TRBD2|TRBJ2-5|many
CASSLPGGTQYF
TGTGCCAGCAGCTTGCCGGGGGGGACCCAGTACTTC
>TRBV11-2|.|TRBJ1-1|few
CASSRFPWPTEAFF
TGTGCCAGCAGCCGTTTTCCATGGCCCACTGAAGCTTTCTTT
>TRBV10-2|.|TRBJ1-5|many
CASSESTSGQPQHF
TGCGCCAGCAGTGAGTCGACTAGTGGTCAGCCCCAGCATTTT
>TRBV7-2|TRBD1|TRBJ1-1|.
CASSLGGGTGLLTEAFF
TGTGCCAGCAGCTTGGGGGGCGGGACAGGGTTATTGACTGAAGCTTTCTTT
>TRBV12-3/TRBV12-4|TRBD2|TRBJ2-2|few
CASSSSSGGLTGELFF
TGTGCCAGCAGTTCTTCTAGCGGGGGTCTCACCGGGGAGCTGTTTTTT
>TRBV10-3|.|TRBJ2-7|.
CAGSEVGEQYF
TGTGCCGGCAGTGAAGTGGGGGAACAGTACTTC
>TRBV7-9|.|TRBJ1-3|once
CASSPVGTSGNTIYF
TGTGCCAGCAGTCCAGTAGGGACCTCTGGAAACACCATATATTTT
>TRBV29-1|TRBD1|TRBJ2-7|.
CSRGQENPDEQYF
TGCAGCCGCGGACAGGAAAACCCCGACGAGCAGTACTTC
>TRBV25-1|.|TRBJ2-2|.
CASSEVGSVTGELFF
TGTGCCAGCAGTGAAGTAGGATCCGTTACCGGGGAGCTGTTTTTT
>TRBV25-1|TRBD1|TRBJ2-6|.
CASSAGGAPGANVLTF
TGTGCCAGCAGTGCAGGGGGCGCCCCTGGGGCCAACGTCCTGACTTTC
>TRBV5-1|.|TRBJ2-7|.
CASSLGPGNVYEQYF
TGCGCCAGCAGCTTGGGGCCAGGTAATGTCTACGAGCAGTACTTC
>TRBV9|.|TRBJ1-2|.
CASSVGDQDRLYGHTF
TGTGCCAGCAGCGTAGGGGACCAAGATCGCCTCTATGGCCACACCTTC
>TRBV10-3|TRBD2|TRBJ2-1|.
CAISVTSGGDEQFF
TGTGCCATCAGTGTTACTAGCGGGGGCGATGAGCAGTTCTTC
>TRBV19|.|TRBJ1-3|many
CASAEGPGNTIYF
TGTGCCAGTGCGGAGGGACCTGGAAACACCATATATTTT
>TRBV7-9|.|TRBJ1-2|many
CASSLGADPFYGYTF
TGTGCCAGCAGCTTAGGGGCGGATCCCTTCTATGGCTACACCTTC
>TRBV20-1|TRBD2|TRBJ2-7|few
CSARSLAGPYEQYF
TGCAGTGCTAGGTCACTAGCGGGTCCCTACGAGCAGTACTTC
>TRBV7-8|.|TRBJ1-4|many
CASSLDQKLFF
TGTGCCAGCAGCTTAGACCAAAAACTGTTTTTT
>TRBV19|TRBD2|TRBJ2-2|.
CASSQDGRATNTGELFF
TGTGCCAGCAGCCAAGACGGGAGGGCAACGAACACCGGGGAGCTGTTTTTT
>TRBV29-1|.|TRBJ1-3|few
CSVKLGVQNTIYF
TGCAGCGTGAAGTTGGGGGTACAGAACACCATATATTTT
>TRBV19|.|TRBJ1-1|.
CAWLQFMSTEAFF
TGTGCCTGGCTCCAGTTTATGAGCACTGAAGCTTTCTTT
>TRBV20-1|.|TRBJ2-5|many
CSVPMLETQYF
TGCAGTGTCCCTATGTTGGAGACCCAGTACTTC
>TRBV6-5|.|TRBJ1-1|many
CASSSGQRDTEAFF
TGTGCCAGCAGCAGCGGACAGAGGGACACTGAAGCTTTCTTT
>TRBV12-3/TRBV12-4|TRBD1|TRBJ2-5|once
CASSLGTGYTETQYF
TGTGCCAGCAGTTTGGGGACAGGGTATACAGAGACCCAGTACTTC
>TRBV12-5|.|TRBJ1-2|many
CASGLYIGHYGYTF
TGTGCTAGTGGTTTGTACATTGGTCACTATGGCTACACCTTC
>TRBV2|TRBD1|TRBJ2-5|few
CARLQGYSETQYF
TGTGCCAGACTACAGGGGTATTCTGAGACCCAGTACTTC
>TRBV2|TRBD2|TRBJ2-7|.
CASGPGLAGKEGEQYF
TGTGCCAGCGGACCGGGACTAGCGGGTAAGGAAGGGGAGCAGTACTTC
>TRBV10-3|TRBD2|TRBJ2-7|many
CAISGTSGSYEQYF
TGTGCCATCAGTGGGACTAGCGGTTCCTACGAGCAGTACTTC
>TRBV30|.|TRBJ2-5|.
CAWGGETQYF
TGTGCCTGGGGGGGGGAGACCCAGTACTTC
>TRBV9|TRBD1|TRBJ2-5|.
CASSPGQAGETQYF
TGTGCCAGCAGCCCGGGACAGGCCGGCGAGACCCAGTACTTC
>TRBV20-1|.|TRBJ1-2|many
CSARAGRGQSMIDTF
TGCAGTGCTAGAGCCGGCAGGGGACAATCTATGATCGACACCTTC
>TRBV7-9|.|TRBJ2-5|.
CASSMTGYHQETQYF
TGTGCCAGCAGCATGACCGGGTATCACCAAGAGACCCAGTACTTC
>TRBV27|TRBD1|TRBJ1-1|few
CASSQRGLGLTEAFF
TGTGCCAGCAGCCAAAGGGGGCTCGGACTCACTGAAGCTTTCTTT
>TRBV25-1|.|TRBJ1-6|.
CASTRGGNSPLHF
TGTGCCAGCACCCGAGGAGGGAATTCACCCCTCCACTTT
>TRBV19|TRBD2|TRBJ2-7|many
CASNLGAGGYEQYF
TGTGCCAGTAACCTGGGGGCGGGAGGATACGAGCAGTACTTC
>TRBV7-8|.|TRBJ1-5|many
CASSLGVGRDQPQHF
TGTGCCAGCAGCTTAGGAGTAGGCAGGGATCAGCCCCAGCATTTT
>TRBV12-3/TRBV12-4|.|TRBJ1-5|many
CASSLWGGNQPQHF
TGTGCCAGCAGTTTATGGGGCGGCAATCAGCCCCAGCATTTT